This T cell receptor beta chain originates from a study of blood T cell repertoires in COVID-19. The sample holds one count of this clone. Repertoires were generated with immunoSEQ multiplex PCR, while TCRdb's copy carries only in-frame clones and drops some. The sample has around 140,000 clones; approximately 86% are singletons. Input material: peripheral blood. The receptor was isolated from a man aged 65 to 79 with acute or convalescent COVID-19.

The chain's CDR3 is CAIGSQGPSYEQYF. Written as DNA, the CDR3 is TGTGCCATCGGTTCCCAGGGGCCCTCCTACGAGCAGTACTTC. This rearrangement joins TRBV10-3 to TRBJ2-7, with D possibly matching TRBD1 (6 bases). In germline, CDR1 is ENHRY, CDR2 SYGVKD. Trimming took 8 bases from V and 0 from J, leaving 14 bases between them. The CDR3 sequence is 14 residues long.